This entry features one T cell receptor (beta chain) sequence. This entry belongs to a study of blood T cell repertoires in COVID-19. Overall study: The United States, Italy and Spain provided the acute and convalescent COVID-19 samples. From T cells, B-cell-depleted T cells, or PBMCs came the material, which was cDNA or gDNA.

The CDR3 has 12 amino acids. Germline V gene data show CDR1 as SGHKS and CDR2 as YYEKEE (reference sequence). J gave up 11 bases and V 4 bases, and 7 bases lay outside the gene matches. Source study methods: Amplification from reference gene primers served as the basis for estimated nucleated cell counts. The data were produced by immunoSEQ multiplex PCR, yet TCRdb's version contains in-frame clones alone and is incomplete. The DNA gave D and trimming, while V, J and clone size come from that table. Among approximately 280,000 clones listed, 65% to 90% were seen once. The sequence derives from a man in his fifties or sixties with active or convalescent COVID-19. Sequenced input: peripheral blood. This chain connects TRBV5-5 to TRBJ1-1; 8 nucleotides match TRBD1. The DNA of the CDR3 is TGTGCCAGCAGCCCGGACAGGGCGCGGGCTTTCTTT. Its translation: CASSPDRARAFF.